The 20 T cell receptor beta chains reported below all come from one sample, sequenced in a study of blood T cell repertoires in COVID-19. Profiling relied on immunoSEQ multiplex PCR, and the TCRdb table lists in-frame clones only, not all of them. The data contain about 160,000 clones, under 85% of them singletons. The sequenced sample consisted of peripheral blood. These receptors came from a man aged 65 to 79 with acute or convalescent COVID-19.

The CDR3 spells CASSELGAGGQPQHF. CDR3 coding DNA: TGTGCCAGCAGTGAATTGGGGGCGGGAGGACAGCCCCAGCATTTT. V usage is TRBV6-1 and J usage is TRBJ1-5; TRBD1 is a possible D gene (6 bases). The CDR3 sequence is 15 residues long. The germline V gene encodes CDR1 MNHNS and CDR2 SASEGT. V lost 2 bases and J lost 7, with 15 bases in between.

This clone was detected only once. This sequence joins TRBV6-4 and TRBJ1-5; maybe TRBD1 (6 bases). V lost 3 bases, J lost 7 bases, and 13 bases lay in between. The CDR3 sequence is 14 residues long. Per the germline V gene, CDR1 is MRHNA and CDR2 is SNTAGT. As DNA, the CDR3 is TGTGCCAGCAGTGAACAGGGATCAGGGCAGCCCCAGCATTTT. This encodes CASSEQGSGQPQHF.

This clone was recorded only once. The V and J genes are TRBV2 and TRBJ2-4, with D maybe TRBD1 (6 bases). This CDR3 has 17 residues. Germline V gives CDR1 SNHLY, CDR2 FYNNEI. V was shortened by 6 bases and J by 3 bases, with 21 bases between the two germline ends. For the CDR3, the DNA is TGTGCCAGCAGGCCTCCGGGACAATTAACGGGCAAAAACATTCAGTACTTC. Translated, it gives CASRPPGQLTGKNIQYF.

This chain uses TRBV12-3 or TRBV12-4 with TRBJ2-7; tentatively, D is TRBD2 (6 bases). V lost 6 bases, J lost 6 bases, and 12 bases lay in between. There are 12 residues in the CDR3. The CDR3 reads CASRLGTSEQYF. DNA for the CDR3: TGTGCCAGCAGACTCGGGACTTCCGAGCAGTACTTC.

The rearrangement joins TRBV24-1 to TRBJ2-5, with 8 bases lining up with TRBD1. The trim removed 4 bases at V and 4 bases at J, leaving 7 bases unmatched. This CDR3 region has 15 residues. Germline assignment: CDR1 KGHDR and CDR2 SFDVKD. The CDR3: CATSEDTGGRETQYF. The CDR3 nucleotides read TGTGCCACCAGTGAGGACACAGGGGGGAGAGAGACCCAGTACTTC.

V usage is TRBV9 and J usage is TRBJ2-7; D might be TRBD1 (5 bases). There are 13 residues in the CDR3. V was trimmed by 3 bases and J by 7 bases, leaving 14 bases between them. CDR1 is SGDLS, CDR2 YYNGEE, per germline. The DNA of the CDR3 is TGTGCCAGCAGCGAAGGACCTCCAGGGGAGCAGTACTTC. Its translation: CASSEGPPGEQYF.

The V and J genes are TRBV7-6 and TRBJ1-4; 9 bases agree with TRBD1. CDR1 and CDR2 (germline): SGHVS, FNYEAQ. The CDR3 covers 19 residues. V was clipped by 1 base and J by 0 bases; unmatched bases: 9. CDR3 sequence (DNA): TGTGCCAGCAGCTTAGTCCCAGGGACAGGGAGCACAACTAATGAAAAACTGTTTTTT. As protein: CASSLVPGTGSTTNEKLFF.

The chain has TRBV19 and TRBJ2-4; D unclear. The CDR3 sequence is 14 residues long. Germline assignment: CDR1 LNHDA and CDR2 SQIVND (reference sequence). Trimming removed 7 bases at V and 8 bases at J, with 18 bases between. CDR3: CASMSTRLPDIQYF. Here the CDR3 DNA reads TGTGCCAGTATGAGTACGAGGCTCCCGGACATTCAGTACTTC. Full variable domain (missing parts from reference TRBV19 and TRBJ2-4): DGGITQSPKYLFRKEGQNVTLSCEQNLNHDAMYWYRQDPGQGLRLIYYSQIVNDFQKGDIAEGYSVSREKKESFPLTVTSAQKNPTAFYLCASMSTRLPDIQYFGAGTRLSVL.

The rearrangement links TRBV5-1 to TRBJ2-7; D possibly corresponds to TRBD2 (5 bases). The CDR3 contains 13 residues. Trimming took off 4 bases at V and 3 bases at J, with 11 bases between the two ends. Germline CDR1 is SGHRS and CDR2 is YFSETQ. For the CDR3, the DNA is TGCGCCAGCAGCCTCACTAGTCACTACGAGCAGTACTTC. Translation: CASSLTSHYEQYF.

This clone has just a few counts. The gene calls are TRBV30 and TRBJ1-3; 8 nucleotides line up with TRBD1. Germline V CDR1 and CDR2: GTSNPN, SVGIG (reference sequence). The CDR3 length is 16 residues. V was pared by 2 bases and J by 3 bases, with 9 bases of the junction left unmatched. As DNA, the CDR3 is TGTGCCTGGAGTCCGACTCAGGGGGCATTTGGAAACACCATATATTTT. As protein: CAWSPTQGAFGNTIYF.

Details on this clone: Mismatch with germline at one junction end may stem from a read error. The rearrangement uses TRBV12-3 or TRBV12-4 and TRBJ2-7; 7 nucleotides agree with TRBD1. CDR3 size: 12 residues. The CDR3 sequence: CASSSGTARKFF. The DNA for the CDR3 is TGTGCCAGCAGTTCCGGGACAGCCAGAAAATTTTTC.

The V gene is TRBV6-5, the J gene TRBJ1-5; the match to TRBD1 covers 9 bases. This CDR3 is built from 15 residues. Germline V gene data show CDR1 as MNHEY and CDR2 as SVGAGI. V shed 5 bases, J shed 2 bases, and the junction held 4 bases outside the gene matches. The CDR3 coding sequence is TGTGCCAGCAGTAGACAGGGGGTCGGCAATCAGCCCCAGCATTTT. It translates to CASSRQGVGNQPQHF.

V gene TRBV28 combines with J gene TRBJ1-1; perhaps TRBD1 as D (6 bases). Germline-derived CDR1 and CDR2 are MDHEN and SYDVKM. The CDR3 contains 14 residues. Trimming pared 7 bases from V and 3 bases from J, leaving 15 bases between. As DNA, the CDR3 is TGTGCCAGCACTTTTATGGACAGCTACACTGAAGCTTTCTTT. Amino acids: CASTFMDSYTEAFF.

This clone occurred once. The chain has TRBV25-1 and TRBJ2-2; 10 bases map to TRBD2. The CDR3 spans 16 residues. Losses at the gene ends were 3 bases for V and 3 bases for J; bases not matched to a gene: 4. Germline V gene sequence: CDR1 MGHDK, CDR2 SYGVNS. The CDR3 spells CASSDWTSGYTGELFF. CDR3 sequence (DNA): TGTGCCAGCAGTGATTGGACTAGCGGATACACCGGGGAGCTGTTTTTT. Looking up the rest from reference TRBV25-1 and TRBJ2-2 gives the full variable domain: EADIYQTPRYLVIGTGKKITLECSQTMGHDKMYWYQQDPGMELHLIHYSYGVNSTEKGDLSSESTVSRIRTEHFPLTLESARPSHTSQYLCASSDWTSGYTGELFFGEGSRLTVL.

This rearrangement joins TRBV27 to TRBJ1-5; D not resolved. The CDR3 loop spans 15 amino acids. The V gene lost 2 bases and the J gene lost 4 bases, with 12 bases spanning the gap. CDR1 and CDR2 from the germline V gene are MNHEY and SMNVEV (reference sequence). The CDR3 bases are TGTGCCAGCAGTTTAACGGGGTTAGGAAATCAGCCCCAGCATTTT. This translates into CASSLTGLGNQPQHF.

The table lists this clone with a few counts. DNA of the CDR3: TGCGCCAGCAGCTTGTCCCGACTAGGGGGGGACGAGCAGTACTTC. Amino acid sequence: CASSLSRLGGDEQYF. J is TRBJ2-7 and V is TRBV5-1; D is perhaps TRBD2 (7 bases). In germline, CDR1 is SGHRS, CDR2 YFSETQ. CDR3 length: 15 amino acids. V was clipped by 1 base and J by 5 bases, with 16 bases between them.

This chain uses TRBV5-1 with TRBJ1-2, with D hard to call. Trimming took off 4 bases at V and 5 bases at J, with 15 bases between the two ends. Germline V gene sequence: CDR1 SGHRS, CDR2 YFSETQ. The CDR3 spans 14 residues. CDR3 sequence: CASSLSRTSYGYTF. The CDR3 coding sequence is TGCGCCAGCAGCCTATCCAGGACTAGTTATGGCTACACCTTC.

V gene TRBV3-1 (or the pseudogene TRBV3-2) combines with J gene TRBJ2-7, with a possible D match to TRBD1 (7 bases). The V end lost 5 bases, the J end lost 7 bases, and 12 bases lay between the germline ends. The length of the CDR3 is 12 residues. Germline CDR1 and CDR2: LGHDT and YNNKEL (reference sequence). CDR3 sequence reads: CASSARGEEQYF. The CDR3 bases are TGTGCCAGCAGCGCCAGGGGGGAAGAGCAGTACTTC.

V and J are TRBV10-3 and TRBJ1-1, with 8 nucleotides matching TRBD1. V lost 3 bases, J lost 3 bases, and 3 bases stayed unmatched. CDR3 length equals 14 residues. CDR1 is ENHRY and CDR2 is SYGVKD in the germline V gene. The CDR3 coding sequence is TGTGCCATCAGTGACCCAGGGGGCTACACTGAAGCTTTCTTT. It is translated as CAISDPGGYTEAFF.

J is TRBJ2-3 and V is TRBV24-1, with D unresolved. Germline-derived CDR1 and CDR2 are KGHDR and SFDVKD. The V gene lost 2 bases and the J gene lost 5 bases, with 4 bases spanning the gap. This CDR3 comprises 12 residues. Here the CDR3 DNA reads TGTGCCACCAGTGATTACAGAGATACGCAGTATTTT. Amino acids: CATSDYRDTQYF.